The clone carrying this T cell receptor (beta chain) occurred once. Its antigen is unidentified. The sample comes from a study of cytomegalovirus exposure and HLA in healthy donors. Overall study: Researchers found that just over 80% of a few hundred genotyped donors fell within the Caucasian-associated ancestry cluster. Broader study findings: Most CMV-associated TCR beta chains appeared HLA-restricted in a later analysis.

PCR primers comprised 60 Vbeta and 13 Jbeta primers. Profiling relied on immunoSEQ multiplex PCR, and the TCRdb table lists in-frame clones only, not all of them. Altogether 200,000 to 250,000 clones are present, about 89% being singletons, with the ten largest covering around 1%. The sequencing sample was made of PBMCs. This sequence was found in a woman younger than 30 in good health and CMV-seronegative.

The CDR3 reads CASSVAGVADTQYF. The CDR3 region has the DNA TGTGCCAGCAGTGTGGCGGGAGTGGCAGATACGCAGTATTTT. The rearrangement links TRBV2 to TRBJ2-3, with TRBD2 matching 7 bases. Germline lookup yields CDR1 SNHLY and CDR2 FYNNEI. V trimming: 4 bases; J trimming: 4 bases; junction bases outside the gene matches: 5. This CDR3 has 14 residues.